Reported below is one T cell receptor beta chain. The antigen this receptor binds is unknown. No base qualities exist here, and no much larger clone lies one base off it. The record originates from a study of shared clonotypes between healthy human individuals (TCRdb year 2020). About the full investigation: A few men and a couple of women, aged 18 to 49 years, made up the cohort. Per donor, three plates each were used for CD4 naive and CD4 memory, two for CD8 naive, and one for CD8 memory. Blood TCR repertoires of about five healthy adults were deeply sequenced to estimate repertoire size and the extent of clonotype sharing between individuals. To increase sequencing depth and limit assay-specific biases, different laboratories used diverse techniques to prepare libraries and sequence TCR repertoires. Per donor, leukapheresis produced somewhere between about 0.94 and 9.5 billion PBMCs.

Overall study outcomes, separate from this receptor: Across four donors, approximately 5% of naive CD4, roughly 3.5% of naive CD8, 2.3% of memory CD4, and under 0.45% of memory CD8 clonotypes were shared. Estimated clonotype richness was generally larger for naive than for memory subsets. Sampling was restricted to blood, and TCR repertoires in tissue are likely to differ from TCR repertoires in blood. Pairwise subsampling indicated that sequencing depth was expected to affect the degree of clonotype sharing among donors. Because the study included only a small number of donors, the genetic and exposure-history diversity represented was limited. Incomplete sequencing was indicated by rarefaction of sorted-subset datasets, despite the large sequencing depth. Compared with non-shared clonotypes, the clonotypes found in all four sorted-subset donors had higher generation probabilities.

Using the deep immunoSEQ assay, TCR CDR3 regions were amplified from genomic DNA by multiplex PCR. Extracted genomic DNA from each cell subset was distributed evenly across all wells of several immunoSEQ 96-well plates, and each plate was treated as a replicate. For sorted subsets, about 200 ng genomic DNA, equal to 30,000 or so T cell genomes, was loaded into each replicate PCR. The purified libraries were quantified using a Qubit 3.0 fluorometer, sized with a Bioanalyzer 2100, and then quantified again using the KAPA Library Quantification kit. A separate single-read 150-cycle Illumina NextSeq 550 flow cell was used to sequence each immunoSEQ 96-well plate. Processing in the source paper ran as follows. Because only junctional sequences without quality scores were contained in the immunoSEQ output, filtering matching that applied to full-length reads could not be performed. To assign V/J genes and CDR3, sequences were annotated against IMGT germline references using PyIR, a Python wrapper for IgBLAST v1.9. Reads were removed for weak V/J assignments (E-value above 1e-6), missing CDR3, stop codons, out-of-frame junctions, or ambiguous translated residues. V3J clonotypes were defined as sequences sharing the same inferred V gene, J gene, and CDR3 amino acid sequence. Percentage overlap between repertoires was calculated by dividing the number of shared unique clonotypes by the size of the smaller repertoire. RTK rarefaction, the Chao1 estimator, and Recon v2.1 estimates of unobserved clonotypes were used to assess repertoire richness. For all TCRbeta clonotypes obtained by the gDNA method from a handful of donors, generation probabilities were computed with OLGA. Entries here come from immuneACCESS through TCRdb and include only in-frame sequences with V and J called. Some clones fail to appear in such tables; in the studies checked, an unresolved V gene covers under half of the shortfall, and the cause of the remainder is unknown. The V and J calls and clone size are taken from that table; D and trimming were inferred from the DNA. The sample table records over 2,000,000 clones; 85% to 95% of these occur just once. The ten largest clones take up about 1.7% of the sample.

V is clipped by 4 bases and J by 2 bases, and the sequence between their germline boundaries is 14 bases long. Sequences SEHNR (CDR1) and FQNEAQ (CDR2) are obtained from the germline V gene (reference sequence). From cysteine to phenylalanine, the CDR3 is 15 amino acids long. This entry keeps only the CDR3 DNA: 45 bases, framed from base 1. For the CD8 naive samples, CD45RO-negative cells were positively selected for CCR7, yielding a CD45RA+CCR7+ population from which TemRA cells were excluded. The donors were healthy, HIV-negative adults with no recently reported acute infections or vaccinations. Every donor was a Caucasian adult living in Nashville, Tennessee, USA. Blood was obtained by leukapheresis, after which PBMCs were separated by Ficoll-Histopaque density gradient centrifugation and cryopreserved in liquid nitrogen vapor phase. Purity and quantity of every magnetically sorted T cell population were checked by analytical flow cytometry. Genomic DNA was isolated from every sorted fraction and measured by UV absorbance on a Nanodrop 2000c.

The sample consisted of naive CD8+ T cells from PBMCs. The cell subset or site label of this sample denotes: CD45RA+CCR7+. The source of this sequence is a young man in good health. Some clones in this sample may be carry-over from other donors' samples. The chain is assembled from TRBV7-9 and TRBJ1-2, with a weak D call of TRBD1 (5 bases match). CDR3 loop: CASSSLVGGNYGYTF. The DNA reads TGTGCCAGCAGCTCCTTAGTGGGGGGGAACTATGGCTACACCTTC.